Following are 32 T cell receptor beta chains from one sample sequenced in a study of shared T cell receptors in the human thymus. Clones were sequenced by immunoSEQ multiplex PCR, and TCRdb holds only the in-frame ones, with some missing. In the table there are hundreds of thousands of clones, approximately 87% of which are singletons. The data also belong to a second study, concerning human thymus T cells.

Sequencing input: thymocytes. The receptors derive from a boy under two years old with a congenital heart defect.

The chain combines TRBV5-5 with TRBJ1-5, with D unclear. CDR3 length equals 16 residues. V lost 1 base and J lost 0, with 11 bases in between. Per the germline V gene, CDR1 is SGHKS and CDR2 is YYEKEE (reference sequence). CDR3 loop: CASSLSCGYSNQPQHF. CDR3 bases: TGTGCCAGCAGCTTGTCGTGCGGTTATAGCAATCAGCCCCAGCATTTT.

The CDR3 here is CASSCTGGSQRRTDTQYF. The CDR3 DNA sequence: TGCGCCAGCAGCTGTACAGGGGGCTCACAACGACGCACAGATACGCAGTATTTT. This sequence joins TRBV4-1 and TRBJ2-3; TRBD1 matches at 9 bases. V shed 5 bases and J 1 base; nucleotides not matched to a gene: 13. The germline V gene encodes CDR1 MGHRA and CDR2 YSYEKL. This CDR3 region has 18 residues.

The J gene is TRBJ1-4, the V gene TRBV28; D remains ambiguous. Trimming left V 5 bases short and J 8 bases short, with 15 bases between. CDR3 size: 14 residues. Germline V gene sequence: CDR1 MDHEN, CDR2 SYDVKM. The CDR3 coding sequence is TGTGCCAGCAGTCTCCCCCACGGGGTCGAAAAACTGTTTTTT. Its translation is CASSLPHGVEKLFF.

V usage is TRBV4-3 and J usage is TRBJ2-4, with 10 bases fitting TRBD2. The length of the CDR3 is 18 residues. CDR1 and CDR2 (germline): LGHNA, YSLEER. Trimming at V came to 0 bases and at J to 1 base, leaving 6 bases not matched to a gene. CDR3 sequence (DNA): TGCGCCAGCAGCCAAGACAGATCTAGCGGGAGTGCCAAAAACATTCAGTACTTC. It codes for CASSQDRSSGSAKNIQYF.

The chain has TRBV5-4 and TRBJ1-6; D may be TRBD1 (6 bases). Trimming pared 2 bases from V and 7 bases from J, leaving 22 bases between. CDR1 is SGHNT and CDR2 is YYREEE in the germline V gene (reference sequence). CDR3 length: 18 residues. The CDR3 region has the DNA TGTGCCAGCAGCTTCGCTCGTTTTAGAGGGGGGGGAAATTCACCCCTCCACTTT. This translates into CASSFARFRGGGNSPLHF.

This sequence joins TRBV7-2 and TRBJ2-7; D remains ambiguous. The CDR3 loop spans 13 amino acids. V was shortened by 3 bases and J by 2 bases, with 8 bases between the two germline ends. Germline CDR1 and CDR2: SGHTA and FQGNSA. In nucleotides, the CDR3 is TGTGCCAGCAGCTTCCGACTCGCCTACGAGCAGTACTTC. Translation gives CASSFRLAYEQYF.

This rearrangement joins TRBV27 to TRBJ2-2, with 11 bases matching TRBD2. CDR3 size: 16 residues. The germline CDR1 and CDR2 sequences are MNHEY and SMNVEV (reference sequence). The V and J ends lost 5 bases and 7 bases, in that order; junction bases with no gene match: 9. The chain's CDR3 is CASSTSGRSSSGELFF. The DNA of the CDR3 is TGTGCCAGCAGTACTAGCGGGAGATCTTCTAGCGGGGAGCTGTTTTTT.

The genes are TRBV19 and TRBJ2-3; 7 positions match TRBD1. This CDR3 comprises 16 residues. Germline trimming cut 1 base from V and 6 bases from J; bases unmatched to any gene: 10. Germline V CDR1 and CDR2: LNHDA, SQIVND (reference sequence). The CDR3 spells CASSIAPTGKGDTQYF. The CDR3 nucleotides are TGTGCCAGTAGTATAGCCCCGACAGGGAAGGGGGATACGCAGTATTTT.

V is TRBV28 and J is TRBJ2-2, with D maybe TRBD2 (6 bases). V was trimmed by 2 bases and J by 7 bases, leaving 17 bases between them. The CDR3 loop spans 16 amino acids. The germline CDR1 and CDR2 sequences are MDHEN and SYDVKM. CDR3 bases: TGTGCCAGCAGTTTACCCCAGACTAGTTTAAACGGGGAGCTGTTTTTT. Its translation: CASSLPQTSLNGELFF.

The chain is built from TRBV25-1 and TRBJ2-7, with a possible D match to TRBD1 (6 bases). CDR3 size: 12 residues. The V and J ends lost 5 bases and 5 bases respectively, with 10 bases between them. Germline CDR1 is MGHDK and CDR2 is SYGVNS. The CDR3, as DNA: TGTGCCAGCAGTCAACAGGGAGACGAGCAGTACTTC. It encodes CASSQQGDEQYF.

A single count supports this clone. The rearrangement uses TRBV28 and TRBJ2-1; 7 bases line up with TRBD1. V trimming: 5 bases; J trimming: 11 bases; junction bases outside the gene matches: 12. Germline V CDR1 and CDR2: MDHEN, SYDVKM. CDR3 length: 14 amino acids. CDR3 sequence reads: CASSRDDRDLQQFF. CDR3 coding DNA: TGTGCCAGCAGTCGAGATGACAGGGACCTCCAGCAGTTCTTC.

The J gene is TRBJ1-2, the V gene TRBV7-9, with a weak D call TRBD1 (5 bases). The CDR3 length is 18 residues. Between the trimmed V and J ends, which lost 0 bases and 4 bases, there was a span of 21 bases. CDR1 SEHNR and CDR2 FQNEAQ come from the germline V gene (reference sequence). The CDR3 DNA follows: TGTGCCAGCAGCTTAGCACCCCCCGGGGGAAGGAGGGCCTATGGCTACACCTTC. Encoded protein: CASSLAPPGGRRAYGYTF.

This clone has a single count. The chain recombines TRBV7-3 with TRBJ2-7; D not certain. The CDR3 extends over 15 amino acids. Germline assignment: CDR1 SGHTA and CDR2 FQGTGA. Trimming removed 1 base from V and 4 bases from J, with 14 bases in between. The CDR3 DNA reads TGTGCCAGCAGCTTAAAGCCAGGTTCATTATACGAGCAGTACTTC. Protein product: CASSLKPGSLYEQYF.

The chain uses TRBV14 and TRBJ2-1; D possibly corresponds to TRBD1 (6 bases). The CDR3 totals 16 residues. Looked up from germline, CDR1 is SGHDN and CDR2 is FVKESK. Trimming stripped 2 bases from V and 0 bases from J, with 11 bases between. The DNA of the CDR3 is TGTGCCAGCAGCCAACCGACAGGCAGCTCCTACAATGAGCAGTTCTTC. This gives the protein CASSQPTGSSYNEQFF.

The V call is TRBV5-6, the J call TRBJ1-3; maybe TRBD1 (6 bases). V lost 4 bases and J 4 bases, leaving 12 bases between the germline ends. The length of the CDR3 is 14 residues. Looked up from germline, CDR1 is SGHDT and CDR2 is YYEEEE. CDR3 sequence: CASSAWTVGNTIYF. CDR3 coding DNA: TGTGCCAGCAGCGCTTGGACAGTCGGAAACACCATATATTTT.

The chain uses TRBV27 and TRBJ2-7; D might be TRBD1 (6 bases). The V gene's germline CDR1 is MNHEY and CDR2 SMNVEV (reference sequence). This CDR3 contains 16 residues. Trimming removed 5 bases from V and 1 base from J, with 18 bases in between. The CDR3 region is CASSVVRGNSSYEQYF. As DNA, the CDR3 is TGTGCCAGCAGTGTCGTCAGGGGTAATAGTTCCTACGAGCAGTACTTC.

This clone showed up just once. The chain has TRBV7-9 and TRBJ2-3, with TRBD1 matching over 7 bases. V trimming: 3 bases; J trimming: 0 bases; junction bases outside the gene matches: 9. The CDR3 sequence is 17 residues long. The germline V gene has CDR1 SEHNR and CDR2 FQNEAQ (reference sequence). As DNA, the CDR3 is TGTGCCAGCAGCTTCCCCGGACAGGCCTTCAGCACAGATACGCAGTATTTT. Translating gives CASSFPGQAFSTDTQYF.

The chain joins TRBV28 to TRBJ1-1; TRBD1 matches 7 bases. J gave up 0 bases and V 6 bases, and 13 bases lay outside the gene matches. This CDR3 comprises 17 residues. CDR1 is MDHEN and CDR2 is SYDVKM in the germline V gene. The CDR3 nucleotides read TGTGCCAGCAGCCGACCGGACAGGCCATACATGAACACTGAAGCTTTCTTT. This translates into CASSRPDRPYMNTEAFF. The full variable domain, in which reference TRBV28 and TRBJ1-1 provide the parts outside the CDR3, is DVKVTQSSRYLVKRTGEKVFLECVQDMDHENMFWYRQDPGLGLRLIYFSYDVKMKEKGDIPEGYSVSREKKERFSLILESASTNQTSMYLCASSRPDRPYMNTEAFFGQGTRLTVV.

This chain links TRBV4-3 with TRBJ2-1; 8 bases are a match to TRBD2. There are 17 residues in the CDR3. Germline V gene sequence: CDR1 LGHNA, CDR2 YSLEER. J lost 5 bases, V lost 0 bases, and 9 bases had no gene match. This CDR3 is CASSQDLPTSGHNEQFF. For the CDR3, the DNA is TGCGCCAGCAGCCAAGATTTACCAACTAGCGGCCACAATGAGCAGTTCTTC.

The rearrangement joins TRBV19 to TRBJ2-1, with 14 bases identical to TRBD2. Unmatched junction bases numbered 3, after V lost 3 bases and J lost 5 bases. CDR1 is LNHDA and CDR2 is SQIVND in the germline V gene (reference sequence). This CDR3 has 16 residues. The CDR3 here is CASSILGLAGDNEQFF. In DNA form, the CDR3 reads TGTGCCAGTAGTATCTTGGGACTAGCGGGAGACAATGAGCAGTTCTTC.

This clone appeared once. V usage is TRBV12-5 and J usage is TRBJ2-1; 7 bases are shared with TRBD1. The CDR3 spans 13 residues. The J segment lost 10 bases and the V segment lost 6 bases, leaving 9 bases of the junction unmatched. Germline V gene data show CDR1 as LGHNT and CDR2 as FRNRAP. The CDR3 region has the DNA TGTGCTAGTGGGCCTGGGACAGCGGCCGAGCAGTTCTTC. Its translation: CASGPGTAAEQFF.

The V and J genes are TRBV4-3 and TRBJ1-5, with 7 bases fitting TRBD1. Germline CDR1 is LGHNA and CDR2 is YSLEER. V lost 0 bases, J lost 5 bases, and 7 bases stayed unmatched. The CDR3 is 16 residues long. CDR3 region: CASSQDRQGGDQPQHF. CDR3 nucleotide sequence: TGCGCCAGCAGCCAAGATAGGCAGGGGGGAGATCAGCCCCAGCATTTT.

The chain carries TRBV28 and TRBJ2-3; a weak D match, TRBD1 (6 bases). The CDR3 contains 14 residues. V lost 5 bases to trimming and J lost 0 bases, with 9 bases between them. Germline loops: CDR1 MDHEN, CDR2 SYDVKM. CDR3 DNA sequence: TGTGCCAGCAGTCAAGACAGGAGCACAGATACGCAGTATTTT. Residues: CASSQDRSTDTQYF.

This clone is a singleton in its sample. This chain joins TRBV6-1 and TRBJ2-7; D unclear. The V gene lost 6 bases and the J gene lost 3 bases, with 12 bases spanning the gap. The germline CDR1 and CDR2 sequences are MNHNS and SASEGT. The CDR3 is 13 residues long. CDR3 residues: CASRSGFYYEQYF. The CDR3 nucleotides are TGTGCCAGCAGATCCGGGTTTTACTACGAGCAGTACTTC.

This sequence joins TRBV2 and TRBJ1-1; D perhaps matches TRBD1 (6 bases). V was shortened by 8 bases and J by 8 bases, with 27 bases between the two germline ends. The CDR3 extends over 16 amino acids. Germline CDR1 is SNHLY and CDR2 is FYNNEI. The CDR3 DNA follows: TGTGCCAGCGGGAATAAGAGGAGACGGAACGGGACAGAAGCTTTCTTT. This codes for CASGNKRRRNGTEAFF.

V is TRBV27 and J is TRBJ1-4; D is uncertain. Trimming left V 3 bases short and J 7 bases short, with 12 bases between. Germline V gene sequence: CDR1 MNHEY, CDR2 SMNVEV (reference sequence). The CDR3 is 14 amino acids. The CDR3 DNA sequence: TGTGCCAGCAGTTTCGTCTCCTCCCGTGAAAAACTGTTTTTT. It is translated as CASSFVSSREKLFF.

The rearrangement uses TRBV29-1 and TRBJ1-2; the match to TRBD1 covers 8 bases. From germline, CDR1 is SQVTM and CDR2 ANQGSEA. With V trimmed by 5 bases and J by 1 base, 12 bases remained unmatched. The CDR3 sequence is 16 residues long. CDR3 nucleotide sequence: TGCAGCGTTAACGCACGGACAGGGAGATTTAACTATGGCTACACCTTC. Encoded protein: CSVNARTGRFNYGYTF.

The rearrangement joins TRBV6-1 to TRBJ2-7; 8 positions agree with TRBD1. The CDR3 runs 15 residues. The germline V gene encodes CDR1 MNHNS and CDR2 SASEGT. V shed 6 bases and J 4 bases; nucleotides not matched to a gene: 11. The CDR3 DNA sequence: TGTGCCAGCAGCCCCGGGACAGGCCTAGGATACGAGCAGTACTTC. Its translation is CASSPGTGLGYEQYF.

This chain connects TRBV4-1 to TRBJ1-2; 7 positions match TRBD1. V gave up 0 bases and J gave up 6 bases; unmatched junction bases: 10. The CDR3 contains 16 residues. Germline assignment: CDR1 MGHRA and CDR2 YSYEKL. The CDR3 nucleotides read TGCGCCAGCAGCCAAGATGGAAGGGGGCCTAGGGATGGCTACACCTTC. Protein sequence: CASSQDGRGPRDGYTF.

The rearrangement joins TRBV11-2 to TRBJ2-7, with TRBD1 identical over 9 bases. CDR1 and CDR2 from the germline V gene are SGHAT and FQNNGV. The CDR3 consists of 18 residues. Trimming cost V 1 base and J 0 bases; bases outside gene matches: 10. In nucleotides, the CDR3 is TGTGCCAGCAGCTTAGTCGACAGGGGGAAGGGTCACTCCTACGAGCAGTACTTC. Residues: CASSLVDRGKGHSYEQYF.

The chain employs TRBV4-3 and TRBJ1-1, with TRBD1 as a possible D gene (5 bases). The ends were cut back, 0 bases at V and 5 bases at J, with 13 bases in the middle. The germline V gene encodes CDR1 LGHNA and CDR2 YSLEER. CDR3 length equals 15 residues. CDR3 DNA: TGCGCCAGCAGCCAAGAGACGAGGGGAGGGACTGAAGCTTTCTTT. As protein: CASSQETRGGTEAFF.

This chain uses TRBV5-6 with TRBJ2-1; 8 positions agree with TRBD2. Trimming cost V 4 bases and J 9 bases; bases outside gene matches: 12. Germline CDR1 SGHDT, CDR2 YYEEEE. There are 15 residues in the CDR3. CDR3 sequence (DNA): TGTGCCAGCAGCCGGGGGTCTAGCGGGTGTACTGAGCAGTTCTTC. It yields the protein CASSRGSSGCTEQFF.